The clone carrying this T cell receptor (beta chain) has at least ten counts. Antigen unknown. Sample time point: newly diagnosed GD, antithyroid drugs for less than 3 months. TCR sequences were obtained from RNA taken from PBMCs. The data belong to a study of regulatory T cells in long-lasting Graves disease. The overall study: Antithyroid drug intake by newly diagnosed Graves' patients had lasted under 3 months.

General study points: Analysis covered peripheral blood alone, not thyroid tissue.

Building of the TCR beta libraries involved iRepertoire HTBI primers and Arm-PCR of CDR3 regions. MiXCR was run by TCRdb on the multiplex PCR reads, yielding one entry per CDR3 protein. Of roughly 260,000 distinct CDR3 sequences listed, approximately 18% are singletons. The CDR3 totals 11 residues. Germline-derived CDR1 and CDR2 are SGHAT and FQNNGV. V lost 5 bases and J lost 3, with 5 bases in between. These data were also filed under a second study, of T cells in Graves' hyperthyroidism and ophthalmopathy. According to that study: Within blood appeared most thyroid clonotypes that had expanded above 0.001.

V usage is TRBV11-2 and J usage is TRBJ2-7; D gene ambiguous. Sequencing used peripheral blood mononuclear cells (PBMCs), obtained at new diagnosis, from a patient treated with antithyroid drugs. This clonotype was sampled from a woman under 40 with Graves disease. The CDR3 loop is CASSPDYEQYF. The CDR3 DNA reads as TGTGCCAGCAGCCCGGACTACGAGCAGTACTTC.